These 25 T cell receptor beta chains share one sample of origin, sequenced in a study of technical replicates of blood from a handful of donors. The protocol was immunoSEQ multiplex PCR, while the TCRdb copy is restricted to in-frame clones and leaves out a portion. The sample contains 50,000 to 70,000 clones, around 88% of which appear only once. Material for sequencing was PBMCs. The source of these receptors is a human donor in good health. Some clones in this sample may be carry-over from other donors' samples.

This sequence joins TRBV19 and TRBJ1-1; 9 bases match TRBD1. Per germline, CDR1 LNHDA and CDR2 SQIVND (reference sequence). The CDR3 is 15 amino acids. Trimming at V came to 7 bases and at J to 4 bases, leaving 10 bases not matched to a gene. CDR3 sequence reads: CASTPRTGAPTEAFF. The CDR3 coding sequence is TGTGCCAGTACCCCACGGACAGGGGCGCCCACTGAAGCTTTCTTT.

This chain joins TRBV6-5 and TRBJ1-2, with D possibly being TRBD1 (5 bases). Trimming pared 4 bases from V and 5 bases from J, leaving 17 bases between. Per germline, CDR1 MNHEY and CDR2 SVGAGI. The CDR3 has 15 amino acids. The CDR3 loop reads CASSSRDRPTYGYTF. The CDR3 DNA reads as TGTGCCAGCAGTTCCCGTGACAGACCCACTTATGGCTACACCTTC.

This CDR3 is CASSLFQMGPSSNQPQHF. CDR3 nucleotide sequence: TGCGCCAGCAGCTTGTTCCAGATGGGGCCTTCTAGCAATCAGCCCCAGCATTTT. The rearrangement links TRBV5-1 to TRBJ1-5, with a tentative D call TRBD1 (5 bases). V was clipped by 1 base and J by 0 bases, with 17 bases between them. The CDR3 is 18 amino acids. Germline V gene lookup returns CDR1 SGHRS and CDR2 YFSETQ.

This chain connects TRBV5-1 to TRBJ2-1; 12 nucleotides line up with TRBD2. Germline V gives CDR1 SGHRS, CDR2 YFSETQ. The CDR3 consists of 15 residues. With 3 bases clipped from V and 7 bases from J, the junction kept 5 bases outside the gene matches. CDR3 protein: CASSSSGRVGNEQFF. CDR3 DNA sequence: TGCGCCAGCAGCTCTAGCGGGAGGGTGGGAAATGAGCAGTTCTTC.

The CDR3, as DNA: TGTGCCAGCAGCTTGGGTCCGGGACTAGGAACAGATACGCAGTATTTT. It is translated as CASSLGPGLGTDTQYF. V and J are TRBV5-8 and TRBJ2-3; 8 bases align to TRBD2. The V and J ends lost 0 bases and 3 bases, in that order; junction bases with no gene match: 6. Per the germline V gene, CDR1 is SGHTS and CDR2 is YDEGEE. This CDR3 comprises 16 residues.

The V and J genes are TRBV18 and TRBJ1-2, with TRBD1 as a possible D gene (6 bases). This CDR3 is built from 14 residues. Trimming removed 3 bases from V and 6 bases from J, with 14 bases in between. Per the germline V gene, CDR1 is KGHSH and CDR2 is LQKENI. The CDR3 loop is CASSPSQGRDGYTF. CDR3 DNA sequence: TGTGCCAGCTCACCGAGTCAGGGGAGGGATGGCTACACCTTC.

The V call is TRBV6-6, the J call TRBJ2-1, with D unresolved. Trimming shortened V by 3 bases and J by 9 bases, and 6 bases separated the two germline ends. Germline V gives CDR1 MNHNY, CDR2 SVGAGI (reference sequence). The CDR3 is made up of 11 amino acids. The CDR3 region has the DNA TGTGCCAGCAGTTATATTGTTGAGCAGTTCTTC. Translated, it gives CASSYIVEQFF.

V gene TRBV10-3 combines with J gene TRBJ2-3; 11 bases align to TRBD2. V was pared by 4 bases and J by 4 bases, with 4 bases of the junction left unmatched. Per germline, CDR1 ENHRY and CDR2 SYGVKD. The CDR3 extends over 15 amino acids. The CDR3 is CAISGSGGASDTQYF. Written as DNA, the CDR3 is TGTGCCATCAGTGGTAGCGGGGGGGCCTCAGATACGCAGTATTTT.

The gene calls are TRBV7-9 and TRBJ1-2; maybe TRBD1 (6 bases). The germline gives CDR1 SEHNR, CDR2 FQNEAQ (reference sequence). V was clipped by 4 bases and J by 2 bases, with 14 bases between them. The CDR3 loop spans 15 amino acids. The CDR3 nucleotides read TGTGCCAGCAGCTCAGGCCGGACAGCCAACTATGGCTACACCTTC. This encodes CASSSGRTANYGYTF.

The chain couples TRBV7-9 to TRBJ2-2, with D possibly TRBD2 on 5 matching bases. The germline V gene has CDR1 SEHNR and CDR2 FQNEAQ (reference sequence). The CDR3 sequence is 13 residues long. The V and J ends lost 5 bases and 2 bases respectively, with 6 bases between them. The CDR3 loop reads CASSGSNTGELFF. The CDR3 DNA sequence: TGTGCCAGCAGCGGGAGCAACACCGGGGAGCTGTTTTTT.

The chain is built from TRBV4-3 and TRBJ2-7; the match to TRBD1 covers 9 bases. Germline loops: CDR1 LGHNA, CDR2 YSLEER. J was trimmed by 6 bases and V by 0 bases; bases with no gene match: 6. CDR3 size: 15 residues. In DNA, the CDR3 is TGCGCCAGCAGCCAAGAAGGCGGGACAGGGCTCGAGCAGTACTTC. Protein: CASSQEGGTGLEQYF.

This clone occurred a few times. The identical CDR3 is also encoded by other nucleotide sequences in the sample. The chain recombines TRBV10-3 with TRBJ1-1; weak D call: TRBD1 (5 bases). Trimming cost V 5 bases and J 2 bases, with 12 bases left between them. CDR1 and CDR2 (germline): ENHRY, SYGVKD. CDR3 length: 14 amino acids. The CDR3 region is CAISPGTVNTEAFF. Here the CDR3 DNA reads TGTGCCATCAGTCCCGGGACTGTAAACACTGAAGCTTTCTTT.

This clone was observed at least ten times. The sample holds other DNA sequences that translate to the same CDR3. This chain uses TRBV4-3 with TRBJ2-3; 13 positions agree with TRBD2. After removal of 0 bases from V and 5 bases from J, the junction contained 11 bases not matched to a gene. The length of the CDR3 is 19 residues. Germline loops: CDR1 LGHNA, CDR2 YSLEER. In DNA, the CDR3 is TGCGCCAGCAGCCAAGATGGACTAGCGGGGGTGCCCCTTGAAGATACGCAGTATTTT. Amino acids: CASSQDGLAGVPLEDTQYF.

This chain uses TRBV2 with TRBJ2-3; possible D gene TRBD1, 6 bases. Trimming removed 2 bases at V and 2 bases at J, with 11 bases between. Germline values: CDR1 SNHLY, CDR2 FYNNEI. This CDR3 has 15 residues. CDR3 nucleotide sequence: TGTGCCAGCAGTGAACAGGGGATAGTCACAGATACGCAGTATTTT. Its protein is CASSEQGIVTDTQYF.

The gene calls are TRBV7-9 and TRBJ1-2, with D unresolved. CDR3 length equals 17 residues. The germline V and J ends were trimmed by 5 bases and 4 bases, with 23 bases remaining between them. Germline CDR1 is SEHNR and CDR2 is FQNEAQ (reference sequence). The CDR3 reads CASSQYGLGGVGYGYTF. Here the CDR3 DNA reads TGTGCCAGCAGCCAATACGGACTTGGCGGTGTAGGCTATGGCTACACCTTC.

This clone is labeled medium-sized (0.01 to 0.1%). The CDR3 DNA reads TGTGCCAGCAGGGACCGGGACAGATTGAATTCACCCCTCCACTTT. Protein product: CASRDRDRLNSPLHF. This sequence joins TRBV6-1 and TRBJ1-6; 7 bases match TRBD1. The CDR3 consists of 15 residues. Germline trimming cut 6 bases from V and 7 bases from J; bases unmatched to any gene: 9. Germline loops: CDR1 MNHNS, CDR2 SASEGT.

This clone was seen just once. This chain uses TRBV27 with TRBJ2-1; possible D gene TRBD2, 6 bases. The CDR3 is 16 residues long. The V end was cut by 5 bases, the J end by 0 bases, with 14 bases between. Germline V gene data show CDR1 as MNHEY and CDR2 as SMNVEV (reference sequence). The CDR3 reads CASSARTGSSYNEQFF. Here the CDR3 DNA reads TGTGCCAGCAGTGCCCGCACCGGGAGCTCCTACAATGAGCAGTTCTTC.

This chain joins TRBV7-8 and TRBJ2-2; 12 bases map to TRBD2. V shed 5 bases and J 6 bases; nucleotides not matched to a gene: 10. Looked up from germline, CDR1 is SGHVS and CDR2 is FQNEAQ. This CDR3 has 17 residues. In DNA form, the CDR3 reads TGTGCCAGCAGCCCGAGACTAGCGGGAGTCGTTGCCGGGGAGCTGTTTTTT. It codes for CASSPRLAGVVAGELFF.

The CDR3 region is CASSHGTGEGEAFF. The CDR3, as DNA: TGTGCCAGCAGCCACGGGACTGGGGAGGGTGAAGCTTTCTTT. The chain is built from TRBV11-1 and TRBJ1-1; possibly TRBD1 for D (5 bases). The CDR3 runs 14 residues. CDR1 SGHAT and CDR2 FQDESV come from the germline V gene (reference sequence). V was shortened by 5 bases and J by 7 bases, with 17 bases between the two germline ends.

V and J are TRBV6-1 and TRBJ2-5, with TRBD2 matching 8 bases. V shed 3 bases and J 0 bases; nucleotides not matched to a gene: 9. This CDR3 has 17 amino acids. Germline CDR1 MNHNS, CDR2 SASEGT. The CDR3 DNA reads as TGTGCCAGCAGTGATAAAACTAGCGGTACAGACCAAGAGACCCAGTACTTC. Its protein product is CASSDKTSGTDQETQYF.

In DNA form, the CDR3 reads TGTGCCACCAGTAGACAGTACAATGAAAAACTGTTTTTT. As protein: CATSRQYNEKLFF. V gene TRBV19 combines with J gene TRBJ1-4; a possible D gene is TRBD1 (5 bases). This CDR3 has 13 residues. Trimming took off 10 bases at V and 5 bases at J, with 14 bases between the two ends. Germline-derived CDR1 and CDR2 are LNHDA and SQIVND (reference sequence).

The gene calls are TRBV7-9 and TRBJ1-1; 8 positions agree with TRBD1. The CDR3 has 13 residues. With V trimmed by 5 bases and J by 6 bases, 5 bases remained unmatched. In germline, CDR1 is SEHNR, CDR2 FQNEAQ (reference sequence). For the CDR3, the DNA is TGTGCCAGCAGCCCGACAGGGGTCCCTGAAGCTTTCTTT. Protein product: CASSPTGVPEAFF.

The V and J genes are TRBV4-2 and TRBJ2-3, with D tentatively TRBD2 (5 bases). Germline values: CDR1 LGHNA, CDR2 YNFKEQ. Trimming pared 3 bases from V and 1 base from J, leaving 5 bases between. The CDR3 is made up of 13 amino acids. CDR3: CASSQEGTDTQYF. CDR3 nucleotide sequence: TGTGCCAGCAGCCAGGAGGGCACAGATACGCAGTATTTT.

This clone was recorded a few times. The V and J genes are TRBV19 and TRBJ1-5; tentative D call: TRBD1 (6 bases). CDR1 and CDR2 from the germline V gene are LNHDA and SQIVND (reference sequence). The V and J ends lost 3 bases and 11 bases respectively, with 17 bases between them. The CDR3 runs 14 residues. The CDR3 is CASSIATGTRSQHF. The CDR3 DNA follows: TGTGCCAGTAGTATTGCAACAGGGACCAGATCCCAGCATTTT.

This chain links TRBV2 with TRBJ1-3; D is uncertain. Germline V gene lookup returns CDR1 SNHLY and CDR2 FYNNEI. The germline V and J ends were trimmed by 5 bases and 0 bases, with 8 bases remaining between them. This CDR3 comprises 14 residues. In nucleotides, the CDR3 is TGTGCCAGCAGTTCCGAGAACTCTGGAAACACCATATATTTT. Its translation: CASSSENSGNTIYF.